Listed here are 4 T cell receptor beta chains from one sample, sequenced in a study of Graves' ophthalmopathy and Graves' hyperthyroidism. From RNA, the CDR3 regions of TCR beta chains were amplified and sequenced. RT-PCR was first run with HTBI primers, then multiplex PCR in a second round. One entry per CDR3 protein, called by TCRdb with MiXCR from the multiplex PCR reads. The table lists about 550,000 distinct CDR3 sequences, under 40% of them singletons. Sequences were obtained from peripheral blood or thyroid tissue (not recorded which). These receptors all stem from an adult man with Graves' hyperthyroidism.

A word on this clonotype: Possible read error: a much larger clone is one base away. The CDR3, as DNA: TGTGCCAGCAAACCTCGCGGGGCCCTGGACGAGCAGTACTTC. It yields the protein CASKPRGALDEQYF. The chain employs TRBV12-3 or TRBV12-4 and TRBJ2-7, with a possible D match to TRBD2 (6 bases). CDR3 length equals 14 residues. Trimming removed 7 bases at V and 5 bases at J, with 18 bases between.

The genes are TRBV7-2 and TRBJ2-7, with 13 bases that match TRBD2. This CDR3 is 23 amino acids long. V shed 3 bases and J 6 bases; nucleotides not matched to a gene: 29. CDR1 and CDR2 from the germline V gene are SGHTA and FQGNSA. The CDR3 loop reads CASSLPIGSGTSGKSLVPPEQYF. The CDR3 DNA follows: TGTGCCAGCAGCTTGCCGATAGGATCCGGGACTAGCGGGAAGTCCCTCGTCCCCCCCGAGCAGTACTTC.

This clonotype came up once. This may come from a read error, since a much larger clone is one base off. V usage is TRBV12-3 or TRBV12-4 and J usage is TRBJ1-5; D is ambiguous. Trimming cost V 8 bases and J 7 bases, with 15 bases left between them. This CDR3 contains 13 residues. CDR3 DNA sequence: TGTGCCAGCGGTGCACGGGTGAGGCAGCCCCAGCATTTT. It codes for CASGARVRQPQHF.

The genes are TRBV20-1 and TRBJ1-1; no firm D call. Germline V CDR1 and CDR2: DFQATT, SNEGSKA (reference sequence). The CDR3 is 13 residues long. The V gene lost 3 bases and the J gene lost 4 bases, with 12 bases spanning the gap. CDR3 in amino acids: CSASTGLGTEAFF. The CDR3 nucleotides read TGCAGTGCTAGTACGGGGTTGGGCACTGAAGCTTTCTTT.